Many counts were recorded for the clone carrying this T cell receptor (beta chain). Its target is unknown. From 5'RACE with constant-segment primers came TCR alpha and TCR beta cDNA libraries that carried sample barcodes and UMIs. TCRdb re-called the 5' RACE reads with MiXCR, one entry per CDR3 protein. The repertoire has roughly 350,000 distinct CDR3 sequences, roughly an eighth of them found once; the top ten carry 20% to 25%. The sample comes from a study of T-cell memory formation after mild COVID-19. Study context: TCR clustering was largely donor specific.

The J segment lost 2 bases and the V segment lost 4 bases, leaving 3 bases of the junction unmatched. CDR3 length: 14 amino acids. Germline V gives CDR1 LGHNA, CDR2 YNFKEQ. Study-wide findings and caveats: Among CD4+ contracting clones, most were CM and EM, and CD8+ ones EMRA. Pre-infection memory already had some responding clones, implying cross-reactive memory joined.

The sequenced sample was PBMCs or a T cell subset sorted from them (not recorded which). The chain carries TRBV4-2 and TRBJ2-7; 9 bases are a match to TRBD1. The sequence was collected from a young man who had mild COVID-19 (a few samples of this study predate the infection). Cell type and time point are not known. CDR3 region: CASSPGQGTYEQYF. CDR3 coding DNA: TGTGCCAGCAGCCCAGGACAGGGGACCTACGAGCAGTACTTC.